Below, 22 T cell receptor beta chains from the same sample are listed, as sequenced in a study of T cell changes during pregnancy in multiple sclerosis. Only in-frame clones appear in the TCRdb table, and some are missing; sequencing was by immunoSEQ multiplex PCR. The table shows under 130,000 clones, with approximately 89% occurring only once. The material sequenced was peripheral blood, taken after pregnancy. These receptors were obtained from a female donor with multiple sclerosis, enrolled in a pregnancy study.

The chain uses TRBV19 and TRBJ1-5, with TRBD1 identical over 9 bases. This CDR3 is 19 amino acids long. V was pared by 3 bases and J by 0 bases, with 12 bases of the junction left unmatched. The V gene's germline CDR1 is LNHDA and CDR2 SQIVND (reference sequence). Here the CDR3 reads CASSMVGQGSTYSNQPQHF. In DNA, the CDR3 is TGTGCCAGTAGTATGGTTGGACAGGGGTCCACCTATAGCAATCAGCCCCAGCATTTT.

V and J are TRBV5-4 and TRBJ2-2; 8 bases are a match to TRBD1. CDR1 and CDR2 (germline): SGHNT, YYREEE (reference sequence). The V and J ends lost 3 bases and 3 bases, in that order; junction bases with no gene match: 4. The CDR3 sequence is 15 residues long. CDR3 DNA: TGTGCCAGCAGCTCGGGACAGGCAGACACCGGGGAGCTGTTTTTT. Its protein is CASSSGQADTGELFF.

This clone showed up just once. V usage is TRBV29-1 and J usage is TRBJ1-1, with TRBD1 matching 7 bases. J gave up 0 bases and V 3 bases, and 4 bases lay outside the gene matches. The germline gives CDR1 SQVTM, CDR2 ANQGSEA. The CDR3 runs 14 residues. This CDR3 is CSVENRGMNTEAFF. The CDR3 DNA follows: TGCAGCGTTGAGAACAGGGGCATGAACACTGAAGCTTTCTTT.

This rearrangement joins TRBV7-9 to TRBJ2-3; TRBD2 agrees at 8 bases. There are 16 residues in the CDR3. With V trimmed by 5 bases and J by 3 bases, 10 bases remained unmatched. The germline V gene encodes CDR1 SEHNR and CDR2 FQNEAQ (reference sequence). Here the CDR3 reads CASSPTPGLVTDTQYF. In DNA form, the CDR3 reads TGTGCCAGCAGCCCTACACCGGGACTAGTTACAGATACGCAGTATTTT.

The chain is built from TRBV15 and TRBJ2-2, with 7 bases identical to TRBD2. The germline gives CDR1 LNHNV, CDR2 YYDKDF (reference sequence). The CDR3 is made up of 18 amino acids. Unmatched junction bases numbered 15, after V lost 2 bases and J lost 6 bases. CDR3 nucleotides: TGTGCCACCAGCAGATCCCCCCTCGGCGGGGGTTTCTCCGGGGAGCTGTTTTTT. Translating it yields CATSRSPLGGGFSGELFF.

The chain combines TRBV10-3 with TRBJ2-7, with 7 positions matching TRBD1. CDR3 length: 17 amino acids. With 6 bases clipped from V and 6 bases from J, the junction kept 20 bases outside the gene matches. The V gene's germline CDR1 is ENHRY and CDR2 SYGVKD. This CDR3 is CAISAGQAQSRGSEQYF. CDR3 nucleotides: TGTGCCATCAGCGCCGGACAGGCCCAGAGCAGGGGGAGCGAGCAGTACTTC.

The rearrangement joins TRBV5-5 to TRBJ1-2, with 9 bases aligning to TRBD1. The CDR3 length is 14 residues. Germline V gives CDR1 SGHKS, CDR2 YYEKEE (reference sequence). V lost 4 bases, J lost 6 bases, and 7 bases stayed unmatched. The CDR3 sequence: CASSLGGTGNGYTF. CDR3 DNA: TGTGCCAGCAGCCTGGGAGGGACAGGGAATGGCTACACCTTC.

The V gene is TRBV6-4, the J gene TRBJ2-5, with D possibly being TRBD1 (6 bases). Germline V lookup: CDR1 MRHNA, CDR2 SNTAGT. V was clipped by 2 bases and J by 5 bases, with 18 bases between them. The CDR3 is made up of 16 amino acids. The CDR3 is CASSDPHRARRETQYF. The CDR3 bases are TGTGCCAGCAGTGACCCCCACAGGGCGAGGAGGGAGACCCAGTACTTC.

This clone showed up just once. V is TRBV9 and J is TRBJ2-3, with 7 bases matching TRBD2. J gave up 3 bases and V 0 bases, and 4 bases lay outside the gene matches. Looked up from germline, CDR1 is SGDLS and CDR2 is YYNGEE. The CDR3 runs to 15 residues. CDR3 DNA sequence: TGTGCCAGCAGCGTAGGGGCGGGGGAGACAGATACGCAGTATTTT. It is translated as CASSVGAGETDTQYF. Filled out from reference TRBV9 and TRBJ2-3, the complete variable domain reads DSGVTQTPKHLITATGQRVTLRCSPRSGDLSVYWYQQSLDQGLQFLIQYYNGEERAKGNILERFSAQQFPDLHSELNLSSLELGDSALYFCASSVGAGETDTQYFGPGTRLTVL.

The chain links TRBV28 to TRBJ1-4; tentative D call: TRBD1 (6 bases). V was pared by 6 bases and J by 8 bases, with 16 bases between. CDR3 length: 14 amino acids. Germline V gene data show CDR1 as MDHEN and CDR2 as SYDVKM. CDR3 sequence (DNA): TGTGCCAGCAGACCGACAGGCAAGACAGAAAAACTGTTTTTT. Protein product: CASRPTGKTEKLFF.

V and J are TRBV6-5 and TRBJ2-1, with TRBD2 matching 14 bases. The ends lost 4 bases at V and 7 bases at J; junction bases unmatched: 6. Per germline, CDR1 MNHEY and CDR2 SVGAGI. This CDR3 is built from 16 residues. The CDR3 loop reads CASSLRLAGGKNEQFF. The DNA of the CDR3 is TGTGCCAGCAGTTTAAGACTAGCGGGGGGGAAGAATGAGCAGTTCTTC.

Here the CDR3 reads CASSLNGGGPSPLHF. CDR3 DNA sequence: TGTGCCAGCAGCTTAAATGGAGGCGGCCCTTCACCCCTCCACTTT. This chain connects TRBV11-2 to TRBJ1-6; D is undetermined. The CDR3 extends over 15 amino acids. Germline V gene sequence: CDR1 SGHAT, CDR2 FQNNGV. The V and J ends lost 2 bases and 9 bases respectively, with 14 bases between them.

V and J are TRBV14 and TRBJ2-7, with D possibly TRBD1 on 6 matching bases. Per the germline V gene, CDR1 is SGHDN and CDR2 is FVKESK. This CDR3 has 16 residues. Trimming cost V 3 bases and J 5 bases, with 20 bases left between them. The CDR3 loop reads CASSQNLNYRVHEQYF. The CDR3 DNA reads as TGTGCCAGCAGCCAGAACCTCAACTACAGGGTACACGAGCAGTACTTC. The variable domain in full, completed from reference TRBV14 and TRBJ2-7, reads EAGVTQFPSHSVIEKGQTVTLRCDPISGHDNLYWYRRVMGKEIKFLLHFVKESKQDESGMPNNRFLAERTGGTYSTLKVQPAELEDSGVYFCASSQNLNYRVHEQYFGPGTRLTVT.

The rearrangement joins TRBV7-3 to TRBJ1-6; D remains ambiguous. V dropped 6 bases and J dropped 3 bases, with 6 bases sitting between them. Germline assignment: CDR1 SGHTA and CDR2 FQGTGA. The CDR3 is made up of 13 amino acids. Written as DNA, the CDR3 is TGTGCCAGCAGGATAGACTATAATTCACCCCTCCACTTT. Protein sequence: CASRIDYNSPLHF.

The CDR3 sequence is CASSVAGTSGGTDTQYF. CDR3 nucleotides: TGTGCCAGCAGCGTAGCGGGGACTAGCGGGGGCACAGATACGCAGTATTTT. V is TRBV9 and J is TRBJ2-3; 13 bases match TRBD2. Germline CDR1 is SGDLS and CDR2 is YYNGEE. V trimming: 0 bases; J trimming: 1 base; junction bases outside the gene matches: 2. The CDR3 is 17 amino acids.

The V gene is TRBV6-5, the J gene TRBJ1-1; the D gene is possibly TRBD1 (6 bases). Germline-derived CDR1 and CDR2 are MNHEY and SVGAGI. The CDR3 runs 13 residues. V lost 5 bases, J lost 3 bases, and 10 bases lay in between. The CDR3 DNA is TGTGCCAGCAGTCACAGGGAAGACACTGAAGCTTTCTTT. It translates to CASSHREDTEAFF.

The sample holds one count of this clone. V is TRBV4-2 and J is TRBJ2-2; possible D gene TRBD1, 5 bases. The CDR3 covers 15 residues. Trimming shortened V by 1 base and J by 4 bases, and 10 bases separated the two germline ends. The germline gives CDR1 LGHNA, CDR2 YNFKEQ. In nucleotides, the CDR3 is TGTGCCAGCAGCCAAGGACAGACCGGCACCGGGGAGCTGTTTTTT. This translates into CASSQGQTGTGELFF.

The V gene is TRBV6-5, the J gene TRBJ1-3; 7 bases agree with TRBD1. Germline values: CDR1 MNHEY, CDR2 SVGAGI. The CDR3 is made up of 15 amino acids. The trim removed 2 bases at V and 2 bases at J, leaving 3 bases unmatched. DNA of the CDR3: TGTGCCAGCAGTTACGGGACAGCACCTGGAAACACCATATATTTT. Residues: CASSYGTAPGNTIYF.

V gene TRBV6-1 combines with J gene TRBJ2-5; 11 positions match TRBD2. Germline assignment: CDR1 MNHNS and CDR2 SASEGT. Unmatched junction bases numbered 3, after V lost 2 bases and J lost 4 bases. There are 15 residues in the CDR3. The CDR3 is CASSEKLAGVETQYF. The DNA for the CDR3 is TGTGCCAGCAGTGAAAAACTAGCGGGGGTAGAGACCCAGTACTTC.

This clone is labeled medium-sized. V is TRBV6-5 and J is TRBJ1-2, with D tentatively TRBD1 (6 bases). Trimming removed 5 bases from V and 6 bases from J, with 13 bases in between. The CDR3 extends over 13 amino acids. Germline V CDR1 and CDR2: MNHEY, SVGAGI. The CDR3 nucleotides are TGTGCCAGCAGTACAGGGAGAAACGATGGCTACACCTTC. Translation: CASSTGRNDGYTF.

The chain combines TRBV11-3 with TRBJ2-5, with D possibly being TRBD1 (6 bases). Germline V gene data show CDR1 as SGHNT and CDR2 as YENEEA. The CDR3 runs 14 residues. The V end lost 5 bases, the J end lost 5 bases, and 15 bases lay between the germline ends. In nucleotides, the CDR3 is TGTGCCAGCAGCCATCCGGGACAACCGGAGACCCAGTACTTC. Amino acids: CASSHPGQPETQYF.

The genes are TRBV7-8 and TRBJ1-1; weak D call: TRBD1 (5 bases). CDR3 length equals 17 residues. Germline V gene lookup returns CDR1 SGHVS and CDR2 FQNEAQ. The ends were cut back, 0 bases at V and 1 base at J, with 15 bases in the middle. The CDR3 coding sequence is TGTGCCAGCAGCTTAGCACTCTTAGGACACCCGAACACTGAAGCTTTCTTT. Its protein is CASSLALLGHPNTEAFF.